The 24 T cell receptor beta chains presented below share a single source sample, sequenced in a study of T cell changes during pregnancy in multiple sclerosis. Data came from immunoSEQ multiplex PCR; TCRdb stores just in-frame clones and leaves some out. The sample shows roughly 72,000 clones, just over 90% of them seen only once. The specimen comprised CD4+ T cells from peripheral blood mononuclear cells, sampled before pregnancy. Receptors were obtained from a female donor with multiple sclerosis, enrolled in a pregnancy study.

The V call is TRBV19, the J call TRBJ1-1; D remains unclear. This CDR3 has 14 amino acids. V lost 4 bases and J 4 bases, leaving 13 bases between the germline ends. CDR1 and CDR2 (germline): LNHDA, SQIVND (reference sequence). CDR3 bases: TGTGCCAGTAGTACAGGCCCCTCCGGCACTGAAGCTTTCTTT. Its translation: CASSTGPSGTEAFF.

This clone has a single count. The V call is TRBV13, the J call TRBJ2-3; the match to TRBD1 covers 9 bases. Germline V gene data show CDR1 as PRHDT and CDR2 as FYEKMQ (reference sequence). The CDR3 spans 17 residues. V was pared by 0 bases and J by 7 bases, with 11 bases of the junction left unmatched. The CDR3 spells CASSLGVGTGRENTQYF. The CDR3 nucleotides read TGTGCCAGCAGCTTAGGGGTTGGGACAGGGAGGGAGAATACGCAGTATTTT.

The rearrangement uses TRBV28 and TRBJ1-4, with D tentatively TRBD1 (6 bases). V was shortened by 5 bases and J by 8 bases, with 15 bases between the two germline ends. Germline assignment: CDR1 MDHEN and CDR2 SYDVKM. This CDR3 spans 14 amino acids. The CDR3 protein is CASSAYRVGEKLFF. DNA of the CDR3: TGTGCCAGCAGTGCTTACAGGGTCGGGGAAAAACTGTTTTTT.

CDR3 DNA sequence: TGTGCCAGCAGTGATAGGGTAGCGGGAGGGTTCGGGGAGCTGTTTTTT. Protein product: CASSDRVAGGFGELFF. This rearrangement joins TRBV6-1 to TRBJ2-2; 11 nucleotides match TRBD2. The CDR3 consists of 16 residues. V dropped 3 bases and J dropped 7; count of bases not matched to a gene: 7. The germline V gene has CDR1 MNHNS and CDR2 SASEGT.

This chain uses TRBV7-9 with TRBJ2-2; D perhaps matches TRBD1 (6 bases). The CDR3 length is 17 residues. Deletions cut 5 bases from V and 1 base from J, with 17 bases between. CDR1 is SEHNR, CDR2 FQNEAQ, per germline (reference sequence). The CDR3 coding sequence is TGTGCCAGCAGCAGATCCCTCAGGGGTCTGAACACCGGGGAGCTGTTTTTT. Protein sequence: CASSRSLRGLNTGELFF.

CDR3 amino acids: CASSQDLAGPTNTGELFF. For the CDR3, the DNA is TGTGCCAGCAGCCAAGATCTAGCGGGACCTACTAACACCGGGGAGCTGTTTTTT. This chain uses TRBV4-2 with TRBJ2-2; TRBD2 matches 9 bases. The CDR3 extends over 18 amino acids. The J segment lost 2 bases and the V segment lost 0 bases, leaving 7 bases of the junction unmatched. Germline V gene lookup returns CDR1 LGHNA and CDR2 YNFKEQ.

This rearrangement joins TRBV19 to TRBJ2-7, with D possibly being TRBD1 (6 bases). The CDR3 length is 13 residues. Looked up from germline, CDR1 is LNHDA and CDR2 is SQIVND (reference sequence). Trimming cost V 7 bases and J 2 bases, with 12 bases left between them. In DNA, the CDR3 is TGTGCCAGTAAGGGGGACGGAGCCTACGAGCAGTACTTC. This gives the protein CASKGDGAYEQYF.

The rearrangement uses TRBV10-3 and TRBJ1-6; D remains ambiguous. CDR1 ENHRY and CDR2 SYGVKD come from the germline V gene. There are 14 residues in the CDR3. V lost 2 bases, J lost 6 bases, and 8 bases lay in between. For the CDR3, the DNA is TGTGCCATCAGTGAGGGGCTAACTAATTCACCCCTCCACTTT. Translated, it gives CAISEGLTNSPLHF.

This clone came up a few times. The V and J genes are TRBV6-1 and TRBJ1-2, with 9 bases identical to TRBD1. Germline loops: CDR1 MNHNS, CDR2 SASEGT. The CDR3 spans 15 residues. After removal of 2 bases from V and 6 bases from J, the junction contained 7 bases not matched to a gene. CDR3 amino acids: CASSERRTGVDGYTF. CDR3 coding DNA: TGTGCCAGCAGTGAAAGACGGACAGGGGTTGATGGCTACACCTTC.

Comments on this clone: In the same sample, other DNA sequences code for this CDR3. V is TRBV5-4 and J is TRBJ2-5; D is unresolved. Germline CDR1 reads SGHNT; CDR2 reads YYREEE (reference sequence). Trimming pared 2 bases from V and 5 bases from J, leaving 4 bases between. This CDR3 contains 11 residues. CDR3: CASSFGETQYF. The CDR3, as DNA: TGTGCCAGCAGCTTTGGCGAGACCCAGTACTTC.

The chain joins TRBV11-2 to TRBJ2-7, with 8 bases matching TRBD2. Germline V gene sequence: CDR1 SGHAT, CDR2 FQNNGV. The CDR3 covers 13 residues. V shed 5 bases and J 3 bases; nucleotides not matched to a gene: 3. CDR3 loop: CASSPGTSYEQYF. The CDR3, as DNA: TGTGCCAGCAGCCCCGGGACTAGCTACGAGCAGTACTTC.

This chain connects TRBV6-1 to TRBJ1-5; D gene ambiguous. The CDR3 extends over 13 amino acids. CDR1 and CDR2 (germline): MNHNS, SASEGT. Deletions cut 3 bases from V and 3 bases from J, with 6 bases between. Written as DNA, the CDR3 is TGTGCCAGCAGTGAGCGGGTCAATCAGCCCCAGCATTTT. Protein product: CASSERVNQPQHF.

For the CDR3, the DNA is TGTGCCATCAGTGAGTCGATTCTGGCTGGCGGGGGCTACACCTTC. Amino acid sequence: CAISESILAGGGYTF. This chain connects TRBV10-3 to TRBJ1-2; the D is unclear. The V end lost 0 bases, the J end lost 8 bases, and 16 bases lay between the germline ends. CDR1 is ENHRY and CDR2 is SYGVKD in the germline V gene. The CDR3 sequence is 15 residues long.

J is TRBJ1-5 and V is TRBV6-6; D is ambiguous. The ends were cut back, 6 bases at V and 8 bases at J, with 14 bases in the middle. The CDR3 consists of 13 residues. Germline-derived CDR1 and CDR2 are MNHNY and SVGAGI (reference sequence). Here the CDR3 DNA reads TGTGCCAGCAGATCTGGGCCTACAGAGCCCCAGCATTTT. Protein: CASRSGPTEPQHF.

V is TRBV9 and J is TRBJ2-5, with 9 bases lining up with TRBD1. J gave up 4 bases and V 3 bases, and 7 bases lay outside the gene matches. This CDR3 comprises 15 residues. Germline-derived CDR1 and CDR2 are SGDLS and YYNGEE. CDR3 sequence (DNA): TGTGCCAGCAGCGGAGGGACAGGGCAGGGAGAGACCCAGTACTTC. Its translation is CASSGGTGQGETQYF.

The chain carries TRBV6-1 and TRBJ2-1; 11 bases line up with TRBD1. Germline lookup yields CDR1 MNHNS and CDR2 SASEGT. J was trimmed by 9 bases and V by 2 bases; bases with no gene match: 6. The CDR3 has 15 amino acids. The CDR3 nucleotides are TGTGCCAGCAGTGAAATGGGACAGGGGGACGTTGAGCAGTTCTTC. Translating gives CASSEMGQGDVEQFF.

The V and J genes are TRBV21-1 and TRBJ2-7; the table's D call, TRBD2, has no DNA check behind it. TRBV21-1 is recorded as a pseudogene. The CDR3 is 19 amino acids. This chain's CDR3 is CASSKVGTSGSLFTHEQYF. DNA of the CDR3: TGTGCCAGCAGCAAAGTCGGGACTAGCGGGAGTTTATTCACCCACGAGCAGTACTTC.

This clone was seen a few times. The chain joins TRBV19 to TRBJ2-7, with TRBD1 matching 8 bases. Germline-derived CDR1 and CDR2 are LNHDA and SQIVND (reference sequence). V lost 5 bases to trimming and J lost 6 bases; unmatched junction nucleotides: 9. The CDR3 totals 14 residues. The CDR3: CASSHQGADGEQYF. The CDR3 nucleotides read TGTGCCAGTAGTCACCAGGGGGCGGATGGCGAGCAGTACTTC.

The chain recombines TRBV7-7 with TRBJ1-2; TRBD1 might be the D (5 bases). Germline V gene sequence: CDR1 SSHAT, CDR2 FNYEAQ (reference sequence). The CDR3 loop spans 15 amino acids. V gave up 6 bases and J gave up 4 bases, with 18 bases separating them. The CDR3 reads CASRSGVHQLYGYTF. The CDR3 DNA is TGTGCCAGCAGGTCGGGGGTCCACCAACTCTATGGCTACACCTTC.

The chain has TRBV19 and TRBJ2-1, with 9 bases aligning to TRBD1. This CDR3 region has 17 residues. Trimming took 6 bases from V and 8 from J; bases not matched to a gene: 17. The V gene's germline CDR1 is LNHDA and CDR2 SQIVND (reference sequence). The CDR3 DNA follows: TGTGCCAGTAGCCAACCCCGTGGACAGGGGAGTCCGGATGAGCAGTTCTTC. This codes for CASSQPRGQGSPDEQFF.

The rearrangement joins TRBV9 to TRBJ1-5, with 7 bases aligning to TRBD1. The CDR3 spans 14 residues. The V gene end was trimmed by 0 bases and the J gene end by 4 bases; junction bases not matched to a gene: 1. Germline CDR1 and CDR2: SGDLS and YYNGEE. The chain's CDR3 is CASSVGTGNQPQHF. In DNA, the CDR3 is TGTGCCAGCAGCGTAGGGACAGGTAATCAGCCCCAGCATTTT.

The rearrangement links TRBV19 to TRBJ1-2; D is ambiguous. The germline gives CDR1 LNHDA, CDR2 SQIVND (reference sequence). The CDR3 has 15 residues. Trimming took 4 bases from V and 2 from J, leaving 14 bases between them. The CDR3 DNA is TGTGCCAGTAGTACTGAGGGTGGAGGGAACTATGGCTACACCTTC. This sequence encodes CASSTEGGGNYGYTF.

The chain recombines TRBV18 with TRBJ2-5; possible D gene TRBD1, 6 bases. The CDR3 is made up of 15 amino acids. V was pared by 1 base and J by 1 base, with 10 bases between. Germline V lookup: CDR1 KGHSH, CDR2 LQKENI. DNA of the CDR3: TGTGCCAGCTCACCACAAAACAGGGTCCAAGAGACCCAGTACTTC. It codes for CASSPQNRVQETQYF.

Here the CDR3 reads CASTLSRAATTAEQFF. The DNA of the CDR3 is TGTGCCAGCACCCTTTCTAGAGCCGCAACCACGGCTGAGCAGTTCTTC. The rearrangement links TRBV2 to TRBJ2-1, with D unresolved. The CDR3 spans 16 residues. CDR1 is SNHLY, CDR2 FYNNEI, per germline. V lost 7 bases and J 9 bases, leaving 25 bases between the germline ends.